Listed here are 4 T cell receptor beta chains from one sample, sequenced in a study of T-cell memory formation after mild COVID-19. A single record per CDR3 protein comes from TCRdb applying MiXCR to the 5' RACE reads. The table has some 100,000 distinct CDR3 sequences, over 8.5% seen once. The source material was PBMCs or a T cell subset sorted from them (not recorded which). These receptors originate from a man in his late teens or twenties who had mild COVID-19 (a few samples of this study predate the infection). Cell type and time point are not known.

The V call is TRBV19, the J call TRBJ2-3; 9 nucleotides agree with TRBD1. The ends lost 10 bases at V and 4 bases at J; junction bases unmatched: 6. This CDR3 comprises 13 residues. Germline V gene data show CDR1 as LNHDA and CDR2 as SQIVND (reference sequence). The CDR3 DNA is TGTGCCACCGGGACAGGGATCTCAGATACGCAGTATTTT. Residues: CATGTGISDTQYF.

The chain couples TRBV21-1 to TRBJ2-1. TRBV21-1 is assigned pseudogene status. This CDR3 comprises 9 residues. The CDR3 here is CASRDRWFF. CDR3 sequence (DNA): TGTGCCAGCAGGGACCGTTGGTTCTTC.

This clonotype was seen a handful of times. The CDR3 DNA reads TGTGCCAGCAGCACGGGACAGGGGGCCGGCACTGAAGCTTTCTTT. It yields the protein CASSTGQGAGTEAFF. The genes are TRBV7-9 and TRBJ1-1, with 12 bases matching TRBD1. With V trimmed by 5 bases and J by 4 bases, 5 bases remained unmatched. The CDR3 loop spans 15 amino acids. Germline CDR1 and CDR2: SEHNR and FQNEAQ (reference sequence).

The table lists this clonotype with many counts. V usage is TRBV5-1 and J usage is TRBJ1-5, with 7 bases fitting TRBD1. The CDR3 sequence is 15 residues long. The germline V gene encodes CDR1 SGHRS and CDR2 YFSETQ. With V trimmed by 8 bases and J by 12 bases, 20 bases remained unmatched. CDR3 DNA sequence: TGCGCCAGGCTCCCTCGGACAGGCCATATGCCAAGCCAGCATTTT. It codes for CARLPRTGHMPSQHF.